This T cell receptor (beta chain) is from a study of CD4 T cells in relation to SARS-CoV-2 and coronaviruses. Produced via immunoSEQ multiplex PCR; TCRdb's table is partial and in-frame only. Of roughly 17,000 clones in the sample, 65% to 85% were seen once. Unexposed donor CD4+ T cells date from 2011-2018, before the COVID-19 pandemic. CD4+ T cells were isolated from the cells after more than 8 days of culture. This CDR3 region has 13 residues. Per germline, CDR1 LNHDA and CDR2 SQIVND (reference sequence). V lost 6 bases and J lost 4, with 12 bases in between. Regarding this clone: Its cognate antigen is unknown.

The chain couples TRBV19 to TRBJ1-1, with a possible D match to TRBD1 (6 bases). The sample consisted of CD4+ T cells from PBMCs, cultured in vitro. The receptor comes from a human donor in good health. The CDR3: CASRYRAATEAFF. CDR3 nucleotides: TGTGCCAGTAGATACAGGGCCGCCACTGAAGCTTTCTTT.